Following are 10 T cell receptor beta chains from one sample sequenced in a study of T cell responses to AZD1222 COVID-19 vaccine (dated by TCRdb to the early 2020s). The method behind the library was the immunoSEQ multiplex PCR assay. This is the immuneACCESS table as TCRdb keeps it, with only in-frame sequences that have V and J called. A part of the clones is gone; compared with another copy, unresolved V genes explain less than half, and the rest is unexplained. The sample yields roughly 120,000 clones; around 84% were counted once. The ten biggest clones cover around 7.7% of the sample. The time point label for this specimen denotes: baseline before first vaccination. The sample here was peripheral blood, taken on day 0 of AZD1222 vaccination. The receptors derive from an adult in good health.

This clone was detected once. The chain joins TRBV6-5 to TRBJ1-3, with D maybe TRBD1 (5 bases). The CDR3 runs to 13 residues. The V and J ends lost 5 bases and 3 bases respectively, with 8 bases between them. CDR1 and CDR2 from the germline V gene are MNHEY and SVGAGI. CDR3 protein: CASSPGRGNTIYF. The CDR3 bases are TGTGCCAGCAGTCCGGGGCGTGGAAACACCATATATTTT.

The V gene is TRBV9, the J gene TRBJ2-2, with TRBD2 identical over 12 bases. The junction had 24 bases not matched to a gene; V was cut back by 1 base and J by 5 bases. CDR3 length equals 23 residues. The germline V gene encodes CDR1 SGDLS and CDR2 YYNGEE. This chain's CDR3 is CASSVTPTGRASGRARKTGELFF. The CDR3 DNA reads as TGTGCCAGCAGCGTAACCCCAACAGGGCGGGCTAGCGGGAGGGCCAGGAAAACCGGGGAGCTGTTTTTT.

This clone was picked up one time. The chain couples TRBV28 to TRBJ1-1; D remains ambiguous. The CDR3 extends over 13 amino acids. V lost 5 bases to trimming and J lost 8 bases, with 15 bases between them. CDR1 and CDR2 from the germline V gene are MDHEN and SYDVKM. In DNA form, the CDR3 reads TGTGCCAGCAGTCTCCCGGGTCCTCGGGAAGCTTTCTTT. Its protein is CASSLPGPREAFF.

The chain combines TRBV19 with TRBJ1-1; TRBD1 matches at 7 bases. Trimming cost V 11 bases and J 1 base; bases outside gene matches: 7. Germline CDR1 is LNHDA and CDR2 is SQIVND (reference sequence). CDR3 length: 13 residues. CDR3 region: CASRGWGNTEAFF. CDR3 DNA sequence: TGTGCCTCCAGGGGGTGGGGGAACACTGAAGCTTTCTTT. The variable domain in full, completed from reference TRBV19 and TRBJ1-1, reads DGGITQSPKYLFRKEGQNVTLSCEQNLNHDAMYWYRQDPGQGLRLIYYSQIVNDFQKGDIAEGYSVSREKKESFPLTVTSAQKNPTAFYLCASRGWGNTEAFFGQGTRLTVV.

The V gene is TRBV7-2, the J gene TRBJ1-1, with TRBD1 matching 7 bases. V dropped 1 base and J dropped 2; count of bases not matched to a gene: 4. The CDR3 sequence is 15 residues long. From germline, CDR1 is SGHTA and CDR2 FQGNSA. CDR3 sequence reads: CASSLEGTDNTEAFF. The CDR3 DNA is TGTGCCAGCAGCTTAGAGGGGACAGACAACACTGAAGCTTTCTTT.

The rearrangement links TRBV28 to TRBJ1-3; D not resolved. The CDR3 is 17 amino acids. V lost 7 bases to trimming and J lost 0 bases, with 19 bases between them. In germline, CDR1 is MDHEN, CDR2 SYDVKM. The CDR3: CASTATKLSISGNTIYF. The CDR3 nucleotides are TGTGCCAGCACCGCGACTAAGCTCTCCATCTCTGGAAACACCATATATTTT. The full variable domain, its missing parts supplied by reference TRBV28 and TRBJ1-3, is DVKVTQSSRYLVKRTGEKVFLECVQDMDHENMFWYRQDPGLGLRLIYFSYDVKMKEKGDIPEGYSVSREKKERFSLILESASTNQTSMYLCASTATKLSISGNTIYFGEGSWLTVV.

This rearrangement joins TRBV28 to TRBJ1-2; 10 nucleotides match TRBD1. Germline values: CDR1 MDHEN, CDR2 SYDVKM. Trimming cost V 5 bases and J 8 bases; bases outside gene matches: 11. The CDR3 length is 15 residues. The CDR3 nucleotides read TGTGCCAGCAGTAACCCGGGACAGGGGCCGGGGGGCTACACCTTC. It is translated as CASSNPGQGPGGYTF.

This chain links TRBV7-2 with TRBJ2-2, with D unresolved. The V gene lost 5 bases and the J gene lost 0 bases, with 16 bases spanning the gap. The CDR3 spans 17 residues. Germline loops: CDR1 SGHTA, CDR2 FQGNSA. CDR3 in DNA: TGTGCCAGCAGCAATAAACAGTACGCCGCGAACACCGGGGAGCTGTTTTTT. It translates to CASSNKQYAANTGELFF.

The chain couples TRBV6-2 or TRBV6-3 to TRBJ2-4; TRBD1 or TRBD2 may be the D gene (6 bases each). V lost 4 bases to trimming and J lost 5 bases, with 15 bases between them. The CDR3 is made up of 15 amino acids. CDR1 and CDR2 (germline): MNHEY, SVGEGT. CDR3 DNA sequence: TGTGCCAGCAGTTCTGGCGGGGCAGGGGAAAACATTCAGTACTTC. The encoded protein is CASSSGGAGENIQYF.

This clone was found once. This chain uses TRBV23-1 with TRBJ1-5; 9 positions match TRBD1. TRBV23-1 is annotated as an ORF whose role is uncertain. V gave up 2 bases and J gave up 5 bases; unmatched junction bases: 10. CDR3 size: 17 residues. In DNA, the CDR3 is TGCGCCAGCAGTCAAGATCCGGGACAGGGAAGGGATCAGCCCCAGCATTTT. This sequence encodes CASSQDPGQGRDQPQHF.